The text below deals with one T cell receptor (beta chain). Its antigen is unknown. A second PCR, run for about 7 to 11 cycles, used a sample-barcoded 5' primer plus a J-beta primer mix. Each of the cDNA molecules was tagged by a template-switch adaptor with 12 random nucleotides. TCRdb ran MiXCR on the 5' RACE reads and lists one entry per CDR3 protein. Among 600,000 or so distinct CDR3 sequences listed, 47% were seen once. This CDR3 region has 14 residues. V was pared by 1 base and J by 8 bases, with 12 bases between. Germline V gene data show CDR1 as LGHNA and CDR2 as YNFKEQ. The record originates from a study of blood T cells in healthy people across ages. The study, taken as a whole, reports: The fall in TCR beta diversity per million T cells was roughly linear with age.

Donors gave about 9.3 milliliters of peripheral blood apiece. This chain links TRBV4-2 with TRBJ2-1, with D possibly TRBD1 on 5 matching bases. The source of this sequence is an elderly man in good health. The sequenced sample was blood. CDR3 coding DNA: TGTGCCAGCAGCCAAGTCCAGGGCGTGGATGAGCAGTTCTTC. Translated, it gives CASSQVQGVDEQFF.